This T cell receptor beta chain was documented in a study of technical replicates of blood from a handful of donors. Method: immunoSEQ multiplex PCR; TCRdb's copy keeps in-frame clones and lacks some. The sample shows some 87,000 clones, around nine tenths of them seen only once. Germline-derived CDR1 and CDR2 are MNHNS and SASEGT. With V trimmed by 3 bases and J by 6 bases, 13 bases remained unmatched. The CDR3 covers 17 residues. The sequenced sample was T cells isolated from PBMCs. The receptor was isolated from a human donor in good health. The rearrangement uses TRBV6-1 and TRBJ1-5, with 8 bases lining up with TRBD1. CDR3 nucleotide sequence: TGTGCCAGCAGTGACTACGGGACAGGTAGGCTCGGTCAGCCCCAGCATTTT. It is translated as CASSDYGTGRLGQPQHF.